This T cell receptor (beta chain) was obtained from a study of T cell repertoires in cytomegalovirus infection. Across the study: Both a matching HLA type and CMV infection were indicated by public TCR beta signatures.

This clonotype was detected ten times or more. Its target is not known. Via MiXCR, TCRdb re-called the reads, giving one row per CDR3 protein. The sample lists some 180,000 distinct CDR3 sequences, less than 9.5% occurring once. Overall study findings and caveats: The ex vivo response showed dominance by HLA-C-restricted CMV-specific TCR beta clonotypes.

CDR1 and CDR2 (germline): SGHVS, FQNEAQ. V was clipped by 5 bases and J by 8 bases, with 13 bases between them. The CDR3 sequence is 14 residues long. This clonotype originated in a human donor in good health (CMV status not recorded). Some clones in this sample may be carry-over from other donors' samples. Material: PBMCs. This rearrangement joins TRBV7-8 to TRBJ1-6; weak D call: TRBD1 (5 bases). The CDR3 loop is CASSVGRRDSPLHF. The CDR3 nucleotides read TGTGCCAGCAGCGTGGGACGGAGGGATTCACCCCTCCACTTT.